Listed here are 24 T cell receptor beta chains from one sample, sequenced in a study of Graves' ophthalmopathy and Graves' hyperthyroidism. RNA transcripts provided the template for amplifying TCR beta CDR3 regions. The workflow started with a first-round RT-PCR run with HTBI primers and then moved on to a second-round multiplex PCR. TCRdb ran MiXCR on the multiplex PCR reads and lists one entry per CDR3 protein. The data contain some 350,000 distinct CDR3 sequences, about a sixth of them singletons. Sequences were obtained from peripheral blood. These receptors were taken from an adult woman with stable Graves' hyperthyroidism.

The rearrangement links TRBV20-1 to TRBJ2-5; possibly TRBD1 or TRBD2 for D (8 bases each). Trimming took off 3 bases at V and 4 bases at J, with 24 bases between the two ends. The CDR3 length is 17 residues. Germline V gene data show CDR1 as DFQATT and CDR2 as SNEGSKA (reference sequence). This chain's CDR3 is CSASRGLAGKSPETQYF. The CDR3 region has the DNA TGCAGTGCTAGCAGGGGGCTAGCGGGCAAAAGTCCAGAGACCCAGTACTTC.

This clonotype was found many times. The CDR3: CSASDSFSNQPQHF. The CDR3 DNA sequence: TGCAGTGCGTCAGACAGTTTTAGCAATCAGCCCCAGCATTTT. The chain joins TRBV20-1 to TRBJ1-5, with D possibly matching TRBD1 (5 bases). The CDR3 sequence is 14 residues long. Trimming removed 6 bases from V and 0 bases from J, with 12 bases in between. The germline V gene encodes CDR1 DFQATT and CDR2 SNEGSKA (reference sequence).

This clonotype was counted ten times or more. The chain recombines TRBV24-1 with TRBJ2-5, with D maybe TRBD2 (5 bases). This CDR3 has 13 amino acids. Germline V CDR1 and CDR2: KGHDR, SFDVKD. Trimming pared 7 bases from V and 5 bases from J, leaving 13 bases between. The CDR3 sequence is CATRRTLGETQYF. CDR3 coding DNA: TGTGCCACCAGAAGGACTCTCGGGGAGACCCAGTACTTC.

To note about this clonotype: A read error may explain this, as a much larger clone is one base away. This chain joins TRBV6-4 and TRBJ2-2; D might be TRBD1 or TRBD2, each matching 7 bases. Germline lookup yields CDR1 MRHNA and CDR2 SNTAGT. The CDR3 is 14 amino acids. The CDR3 protein is CASSATGRAGELCF. Written as DNA, the CDR3 is TGTGCCAGCAGTGCGACAGGGAGGGCCGGGGAGCTGTGTTTT.

As concerns this clonotype: This may be a read error: a much more frequent sequence differs by one nucleotide. In this CDR3 the conserved last residue, phenylalanine or tryptophan, is missing, so a read error is likely. This rearrangement joins TRBV11-2 to TRBJ1-2; 7 bases match TRBD1. The CDR3 length is 13 residues. Germline CDR1 reads SGHAT; CDR2 reads FQNNGV. With 5 bases clipped from V and 3 bases from J, the junction kept 3 bases outside the gene matches. The CDR3 is CASSPDRDYGYTV. The CDR3 DNA reads TGTGCCAGCAGCCCAGACAGGGACTATGGCTACACCGTC.

This clonotype was observed at least ten times. This sequence joins TRBV27 and TRBJ2-5; D gene ambiguous. This CDR3 comprises 14 residues. Germline CDR1 MNHEY, CDR2 SMNVEV (reference sequence). V was cut by 4 bases and J by 3 bases, with 12 bases left in between. The CDR3 DNA reads TGTGCCAGCAGTTCTATTTGGCTCGAAGAGACCCAGTACTTC. It specifies CASSSIWLEETQYF.

There are a few counts of this clonotype. The chain couples TRBV24-1 to TRBJ2-5, with D perhaps matching TRBD1 or TRBD2 (6 bases each). Trimming took off 5 bases at V and 5 bases at J, with 8 bases between the two ends. Germline V lookup: CDR1 KGHDR, CDR2 SFDVKD. This CDR3 is 12 amino acids long. CDR3 sequence reads: CATSGGAETQYF. The DNA for the CDR3 is TGTGCCACCAGTGGGGGGGCGGAGACCCAGTACTTC.

This clonotype was seen ten or more times. The rearrangement joins TRBV20-1 to TRBJ1-2; no reliable D call. Germline V lookup: CDR1 DFQATT, CDR2 SNEGSKA (reference sequence). Trimming removed 7 bases from V and 6 bases from J, with 18 bases in between. CDR3 length: 13 amino acids. The CDR3: CSVSPLGRHGYTF. DNA of the CDR3: TGCAGTGTAAGCCCCCTCGGACGCCATGGCTACACCTTC.

This clonotype was counted many times. V usage is TRBV15 and J usage is TRBJ2-7, with D hard to call. V was trimmed by 0 bases and J by 0 bases, leaving 9 bases between them. This CDR3 has 15 amino acids. The germline CDR1 and CDR2 sequences are LNHNV and YYDKDF (reference sequence). In DNA, the CDR3 is TGTGCCACCAGCAGAGATCAGGATAGCTCCTACGAGCAGTACTTC. It codes for CATSRDQDSSYEQYF.

This clonotype has at least ten counts. The gene calls are TRBV5-1 and TRBJ1-1; 11 nucleotides agree with TRBD1. The trim removed 4 bases at V and 2 bases at J, leaving 4 bases unmatched. This CDR3 has 15 residues. The germline gives CDR1 SGHRS, CDR2 YFSETQ. The CDR3 DNA is TGCGCCAGCAGCCCCTGGACAGGGGGCAACACTGAAGCTTTCTTT. It codes for CASSPWTGGNTEAFF.

This clonotype appeared many times. V usage is TRBV4-1 and J usage is TRBJ1-2, with D hard to call. Germline V gene sequence: CDR1 MGHRA, CDR2 YSYEKL. The CDR3 sequence is 12 residues long. Trimming shortened V by 3 bases and J by 8 bases, and 10 bases separated the two germline ends. The DNA of the CDR3 is TGCGCCAGCAGCCATCTTTTGAGGGGCTACACCTTC. As protein: CASSHLLRGYTF.

This clonotype occurred many times. The CDR3: CSAVWGNTEAFF. CDR3 DNA: TGCAGCGCTGTATGGGGGAACACTGAAGCTTTCTTT. The genes are TRBV29-1 and TRBJ1-1; D unresolved. From germline, CDR1 is SQVTM and CDR2 ANQGSEA. Trimming cost V 7 bases and J 1 base, with 10 bases left between them. The CDR3 is 12 residues long.

This clonotype was found many times. The V and J genes are TRBV28 and TRBJ2-7, with 11 bases lining up with TRBD1. CDR1 MDHEN and CDR2 SYDVKM come from the germline V gene. V lost 8 bases, J lost 4 bases, and 13 bases stayed unmatched. This CDR3 has 16 amino acids. The CDR3 region is CASALTRDRGIYEQYF. CDR3 coding DNA: TGTGCCAGCGCCTTGACCCGGGACAGGGGGATTTACGAGCAGTACTTC.

This clonotype was recorded many times. The chain carries TRBV12-3 or TRBV12-4 and TRBJ1-1; D unresolved. Trimming took 6 bases from V and 1 from J, leaving 12 bases between them. This CDR3 has 14 residues. The CDR3 is CASRHSPRNTEAFF. As DNA, the CDR3 is TGTGCCAGCAGACACTCGCCCCGGAACACTGAAGCTTTCTTT.

The chain recombines TRBV28 with TRBJ2-7; 9 bases match TRBD2. The junction had 12 bases not matched to a gene; V was cut back by 10 bases and J by 2 bases. This CDR3 has 15 residues. Germline values: CDR1 MDHEN, CDR2 SYDVKM. The CDR3 sequence: CATHPWLAGTYEQYF. As DNA, the CDR3 is TGTGCCACCCATCCTTGGCTAGCGGGGACCTACGAGCAGTACTTC.

The rearrangement uses TRBV12-5 and TRBJ2-5, with D unclear. This CDR3 region has 11 residues. Trimming left V 5 bases short and J 9 bases short, with 10 bases between. Germline V CDR1 and CDR2: LGHNT, FRNRAP. CDR3 bases: TGTGCTAGTGGTCCACCAAGACCCCAGTACTTC. It is translated as CASGPPRPQYF.

This clonotype came up many times. V and J are TRBV7-9 and TRBJ2-7; D tentatively fits TRBD1 or TRBD2 (5 bases each). The CDR3 totals 14 residues. Germline V gene data show CDR1 as SEHNR and CDR2 as FQNEAQ (reference sequence). Trimming shortened V by 5 bases and J by 3 bases, and 14 bases separated the two germline ends. The CDR3 DNA follows: TGTGCCAGCAGCCGACGGGACGTAGACTACGAGCAGTACTTC. Protein product: CASSRRDVDYEQYF.

This clonotype was seen ten or more times. V and J are TRBV19 and TRBJ2-7, with D hard to call. V was trimmed by 2 bases and J by 6 bases, leaving 11 bases between them. The CDR3 sequence is 13 residues long. From germline, CDR1 is LNHDA and CDR2 SQIVND (reference sequence). CDR3 sequence: CASSIRQMSEQYF. The CDR3 nucleotides read TGTGCCAGTAGTATACGGCAGATGAGCGAGCAGTACTTC.

This clonotype was recorded a few times. V usage is TRBV5-1 and J usage is TRBJ2-5; 10 positions match TRBD2. Per germline, CDR1 SGHRS and CDR2 YFSETQ. This CDR3 region has 16 residues. V lost 3 bases, J lost 4 bases, and 9 bases stayed unmatched. CDR3 nucleotides: TGCGCCAGCAGCTGGCGCCTAGCGGGAGCGGGAGAGACCCAGTACTTC. This codes for CASSWRLAGAGETQYF.

This clonotype appeared a few times. This sequence joins TRBV30 and TRBJ2-7; no clear D gene. Trimming cost V 0 bases and J 2 bases, with 11 bases left between them. There are 14 residues in the CDR3. Germline CDR1 reads GTSNPN; CDR2 reads SVGIG (reference sequence). CDR3 nucleotides: TGTGCCTGGAGTGTTTGGGGTCCTACCTACGAGCAGTACTTC. This sequence encodes CAWSVWGPTYEQYF.

In its sample, this clonotype was seen many times. The chain is built from TRBV6-5 and TRBJ1-1; 10 nucleotides align to TRBD1. Germline CDR1 reads MNHEY; CDR2 reads SVGAGI. J lost 8 bases, V lost 11 bases, and 20 bases had no gene match. This CDR3 is built from 16 residues. The CDR3 DNA follows: TGTGCCGCCCAGCCCCCCCCGGGACAGGGGAAATCAGAAGCTTTCTTT. Protein sequence: CAAQPPPGQGKSEAFF.

This clonotype was counted at least ten times. V is TRBV6-5 and J is TRBJ1-1; D gene unclear. The germline V and J ends were trimmed by 0 bases and 4 bases, with 15 bases remaining between them. The CDR3 extends over 16 amino acids. CDR1 is MNHEY, CDR2 SVGAGI, per germline. The CDR3, as DNA: TGTGCCAGCAGTTACTCGATATTGGGTTTGGGCACTGAAGCTTTCTTT. Its translation is CASSYSILGLGTEAFF.

This clonotype was observed at least ten times. This chain uses TRBV12-3 or TRBV12-4 with TRBJ1-2; D is undetermined. The CDR3 has 18 residues. Deletions cut 2 bases from V and 0 bases from J, with 19 bases between. The CDR3 DNA sequence: TGTGCCAGCAGTTTAAGTCGTAAAGCCTATCGAGCTAACTATGGCTACACCTTC. Translated: CASSLSRKAYRANYGYTF.

The genes are TRBV28 and TRBJ1-1; D may be TRBD1 (5 bases). Trimming left V 5 bases short and J 1 base short, with 17 bases between. Germline-derived CDR1 and CDR2 are MDHEN and SYDVKM. The CDR3 loop spans 16 amino acids. As DNA, the CDR3 is TGTGCCAGCAGTCCCCACAGGTGGGTTTGGAACACTGAAGCTTTCTTT. Its protein is CASSPHRWVWNTEAFF.